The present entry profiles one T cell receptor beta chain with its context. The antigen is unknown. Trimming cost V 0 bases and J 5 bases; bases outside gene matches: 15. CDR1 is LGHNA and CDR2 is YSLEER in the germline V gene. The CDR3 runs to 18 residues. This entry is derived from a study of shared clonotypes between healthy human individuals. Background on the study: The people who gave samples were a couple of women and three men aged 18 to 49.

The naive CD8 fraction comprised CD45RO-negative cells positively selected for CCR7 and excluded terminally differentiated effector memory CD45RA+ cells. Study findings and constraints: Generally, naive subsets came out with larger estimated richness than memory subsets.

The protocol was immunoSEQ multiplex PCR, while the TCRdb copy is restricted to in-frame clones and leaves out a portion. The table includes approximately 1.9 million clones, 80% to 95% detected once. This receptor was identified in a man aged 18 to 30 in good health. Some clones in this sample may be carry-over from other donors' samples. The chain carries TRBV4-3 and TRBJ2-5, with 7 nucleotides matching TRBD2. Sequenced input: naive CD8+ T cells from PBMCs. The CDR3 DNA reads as TGCGCCAGCAGCCAAGAATTAGTCGGGCTAGCGGAGACGGAGACCCAGTACTTC. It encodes CASSQELVGLAETETQYF.